This entry concerns a single T cell receptor beta chain. Its antigen is not identified. Mismatch with germline at one junction end may stem from a read error. PCR was performed using 60 Vbeta and 13 Jbeta primers. The assay was immunoSEQ multiplex PCR, and TCRdb's table has in-frame clones only and misses some. Seen here are 55,000 to 70,000 clones, 86% observed once, and the top ten hold just under 2%. From germline, CDR1 is MDHEN and CDR2 SYDVKM. This CDR3 spans 16 amino acids. This sample was taken from a study of cytomegalovirus exposure and HLA in healthy donors. General study points: In presence/absence analyses, roughly uniform sequencing depth across donors was assumed.

Sequencing was performed on PBMCs. This chain links TRBV28 with TRBJ2-1, with D unresolved. This TCR came from a woman in her 30s in good health and CMV-seronegative. CDR3: CASSLEADSSYNEQFF. Written as DNA, the CDR3 is TGTGCCAGCAGTTTGGAAGCTGATAGCTCCTACAATGAGCAATTCTTC.